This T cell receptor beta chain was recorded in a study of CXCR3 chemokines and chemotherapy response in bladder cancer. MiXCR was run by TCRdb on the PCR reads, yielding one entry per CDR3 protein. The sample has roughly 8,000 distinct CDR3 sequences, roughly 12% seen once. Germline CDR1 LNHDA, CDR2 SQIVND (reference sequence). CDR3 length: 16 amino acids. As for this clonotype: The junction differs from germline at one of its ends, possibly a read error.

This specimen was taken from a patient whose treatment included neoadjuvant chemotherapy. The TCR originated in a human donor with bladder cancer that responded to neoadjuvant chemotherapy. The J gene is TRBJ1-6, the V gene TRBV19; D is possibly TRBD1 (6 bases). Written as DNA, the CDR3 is TGTGCCAGTAGTTCTACAGGGTCGGGCTATAATTCACCCCCCCACTTT. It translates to CASSSTGSGYNSPPHF.